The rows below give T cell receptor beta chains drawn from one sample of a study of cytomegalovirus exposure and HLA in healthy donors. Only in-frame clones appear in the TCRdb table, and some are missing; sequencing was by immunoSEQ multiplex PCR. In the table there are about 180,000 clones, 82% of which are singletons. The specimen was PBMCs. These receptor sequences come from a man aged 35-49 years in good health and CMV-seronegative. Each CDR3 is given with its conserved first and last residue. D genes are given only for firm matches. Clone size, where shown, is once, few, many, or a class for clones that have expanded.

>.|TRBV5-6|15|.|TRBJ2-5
TGTGCCAGCAGCCCCGATGACTCGCGGCAAGAGACCCAGTACTTC
CASSPDDSRQETQYF
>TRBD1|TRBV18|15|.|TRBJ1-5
TGTGCCAGCTCACCCGGGACAGGGGCTGGTCAGCCCCAGCATTTT
CASSPGTGAGQPQHF
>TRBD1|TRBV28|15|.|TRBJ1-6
TGTGCCAGCATTCAACAAGGACAGGGGCATTCACCCCTCCACTTT
CASIQQGQGHSPLHF
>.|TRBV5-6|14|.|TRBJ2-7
TGTGCCAGCAGCCTCCGCGGGACAGATCGAAGGCAGTACTTC
CASSLRGTDRRQYF
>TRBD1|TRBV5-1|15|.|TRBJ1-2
TGCGCCAGCAGCTTGGAGGGGACAGGGCTCTATGGCTACACCTTC
CASSLEGTGLYGYTF
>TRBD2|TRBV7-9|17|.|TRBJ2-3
TGTGCCAGCAGCTTAGCCGCTAGCGGGGGGGCCCCAGATACGCAGTATTTT
CASSLAASGGAPDTQYF
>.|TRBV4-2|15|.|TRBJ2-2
TGTGCCAGCAGCCAAAGGCAGGGGTATACCGGGGAGCTGTTTTTT
CASSQRQGYTGELFF
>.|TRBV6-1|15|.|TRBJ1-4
TGTGCCGCCAGCCAGGGCCCGGCAACTAATGAAAAACTGTTTTTT
CAASQGPATNEKLFF
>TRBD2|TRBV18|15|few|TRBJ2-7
TGTGCCAGCTCCCAGGGACTAGCGGGACAGAACGAGCAGTACTTC
CASSQGLAGQNEQYF
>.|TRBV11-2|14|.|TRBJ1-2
TGTGCCAGCAGCTTAGATATAGGGGGTAGGGGCTACACCTTC
CASSLDIGGRGYTF
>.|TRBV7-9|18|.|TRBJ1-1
TGTGCCAGCAGCCTCCGCGGGGGGGGCGCGGTGGTGAACACTGAAGCTTTCTTT
CASSLRGGGAVVNTEAFF
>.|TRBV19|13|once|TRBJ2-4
TGTGCCAGTAGTACGGAGGGTCAAAACATTCAGTACTTC
CASSTEGQNIQYF
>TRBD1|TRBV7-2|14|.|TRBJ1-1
TGTGCCAGCAGCATTACAGGGGGCGCGACTGAAGCTTTCTTT
CASSITGGATEAFF
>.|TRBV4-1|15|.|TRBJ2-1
TGCGCCAGCAGCCAAGACGTGGGGGCCGGGAATGAGCAGTTCTTC
CASSQDVGAGNEQFF
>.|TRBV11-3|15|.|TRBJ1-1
TGTGCCAGCAGCTTAGATTACCAACTTCTATCAGGAGCTTTCTTT
CASSLDYQLLSGAFF
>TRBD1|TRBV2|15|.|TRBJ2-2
TGTGCCAGCATCCCCCGGACAGGGTCGAACGGGGAGCTGTTTTTT
CASIPRTGSNGELFF
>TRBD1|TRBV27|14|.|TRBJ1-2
TGTGCCAGCAGTGCCTATGGGACAGCCCATGGCTACACCTTC
CASSAYGTAHGYTF
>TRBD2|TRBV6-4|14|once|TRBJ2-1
TGTGCCAGCAGTGTATGGGCCGTCGGGGGGTCGCAGTTCTTC
CASSVWAVGGSQFF
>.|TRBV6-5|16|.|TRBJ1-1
TGTGCCAGCAGTTACCTCGGCGGGGGTCTCAACACTGAAGCTTTCTTT
CASSYLGGGLNTEAFF
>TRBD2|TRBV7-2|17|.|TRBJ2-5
TGTGCCAGCAGCCCCAGCGGGGGGGCCGGGGTTGGAGAGACCCAGTACTTC
CASSPSGGAGVGETQYF
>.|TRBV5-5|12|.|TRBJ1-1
TGTGCCAGCAGCCATCGGGGCACTGAAGCTTTCTTT
CASSHRGTEAFF
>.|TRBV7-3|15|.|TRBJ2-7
TGTGCCAGCAGCTTTAGCGTGGGGTCCGGCTACGAGCAGTACTTC
CASSFSVGSGYEQYF
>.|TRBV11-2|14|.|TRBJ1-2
TGTGCCAGCAGCGCTAGAGGGAGGAGGGGTGGCTACACCTTC
CASSARGRRGGYTF
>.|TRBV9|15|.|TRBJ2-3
TGTGCCAGCAGCGTAGCTGGGGACTCGTTGAATACGCAGTATTTT
CASSVAGDSLNTQYF
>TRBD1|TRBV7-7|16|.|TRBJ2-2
TGTGCTAGCAGCTTAAACAGGGGGCGCTTCCACGGGGAGCTGTTTTTT
CASSLNRGRFHGELFF
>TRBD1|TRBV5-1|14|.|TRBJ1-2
TGCGCCAGCAGTCTTAGGACAGGCCCCCATGGCTACACCTTC
CASSLRTGPHGYTF
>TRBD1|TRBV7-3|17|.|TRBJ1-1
TGTGCCAGCAGCTTAACCCGTAACCCGGGACAGGGGAGTGAAGCTTTCTTT
CASSLTRNPGQGSEAFF
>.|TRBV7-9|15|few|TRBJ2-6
TGTGCCAGCAGCTCGACAGACTCTGGGGCCAACGTCCTGACTTTC
CASSSTDSGANVLTF
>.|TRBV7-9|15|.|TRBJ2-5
TGTGCCAGCAGCAACCTCGGCGGGTCCGGAGAGACCCAGTACTTC
CASSNLGGSGETQYF
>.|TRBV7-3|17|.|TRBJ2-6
TGTGCCAGCAGCTTCGGACAGCCTTTCTCTGGGGCCAACGTCCTGACTTTC
CASSFGQPFSGANVLTF
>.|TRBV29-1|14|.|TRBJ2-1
TGCAGCGTTGACTCGCTAGCGCCCCAGGATGAGCAGTTCTTC
CSVDSLAPQDEQFF
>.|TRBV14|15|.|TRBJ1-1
TGTGCCAGCAGCCAAGTAGAGACACGGAACACTGAAGCTTTCTTT
CASSQVETRNTEAFF
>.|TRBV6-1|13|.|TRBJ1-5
TGTGCCAGTCAAGGTGCGGGGAATCAGCCCCAGCATTTT
CASQGAGNQPQHF
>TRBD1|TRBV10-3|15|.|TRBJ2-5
TGTGCCATCAGTGAGGGACAGGGTAGGTCGGAGACCCAGTACTTC
CAISEGQGRSETQYF
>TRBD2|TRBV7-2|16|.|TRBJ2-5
TGTGCCAGCAGCTGGACTAGCGGGGGATACCAAGAGACCCAGTACTTC
CASSWTSGGYQETQYF
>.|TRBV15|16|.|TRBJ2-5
TGTGCCACCAGCAGAGGTTTCGGTAGCGGCGAGGAGACCCAGTACTTC
CATSRGFGSGEETQYF
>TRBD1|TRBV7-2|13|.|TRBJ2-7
TGTGCCAGCGCCTCAGGGGGCTCATACGAGCAGTACTTC
CASASGGSYEQYF
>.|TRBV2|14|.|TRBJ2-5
TGTGCCAGCAGGAGGAGACTGGGAGGAGAGACCCAGTACTTC
CASRRRLGGETQYF
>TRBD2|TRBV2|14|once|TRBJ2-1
TGTGCCAGCAGGGGGACTAGCGGATACAATGAGCAGTTCTTC
CASRGTSGYNEQFF
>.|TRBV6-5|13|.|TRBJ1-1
TGTGCCAGCAGTTACTCGAGGGAGTTTGAAGCTTTCTTT
CASSYSREFEAFF
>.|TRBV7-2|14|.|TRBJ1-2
TGTGCCAGCAGCCCAGGGCGTACCTACGAGGGCTACACCTTC
CASSPGRTYEGYTF
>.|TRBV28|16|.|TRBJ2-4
TGTGCCAGCACATTAATGGGGGGGGGCGGTCTAAACATTCAGTACTTC
CASTLMGGGGLNIQYF
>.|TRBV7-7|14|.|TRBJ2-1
TGTGCTAGCAGCTTAGCGCTTGGGGCCAATGAGCAGTTCTTC
CASSLALGANEQFF
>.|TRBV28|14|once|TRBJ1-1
TGTGCCAGCAGTTTTGACAGAAGGGTTACTGAAGCTTTCTTT
CASSFDRRVTEAFF
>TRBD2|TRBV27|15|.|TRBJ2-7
TGTGCCAGCAGTTTAGGGACTAGCCTTTTCTACGAGCAGTACTTC
CASSLGTSLFYEQYF
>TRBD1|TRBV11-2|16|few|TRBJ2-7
TGTGCCAGCAGCTTAGGCCTTACCGGGACAGCGTACGAGCAGTACTTC
CASSLGLTGTAYEQYF